One sample yielded the 15 T cell receptor beta chains listed below, sequenced in a study of T cell responses to AZD1222 COVID-19 vaccine (dated by TCRdb to about 2021). The method behind the library was the immunoSEQ multiplex PCR assay. TCRdb retrieved this table from immuneACCESS and kept in-frame rearrangements only. Not all clones are present; in checked studies, unresolved V genes account for under half, and no reason is known for the remainder. This sample comprises about 150,000 clones, 80% to 90% of them detected only once. The ten largest account for 5.5% to 7% of the sample. The time point label here, explained by the study, means: sample from adult after SARS-CoV-2 infection, after symptom onset. Material: peripheral blood, obtained after recovery from COVID-19. The receptors were gathered from an adult who had recovered from COVID-19.

V gene TRBV6-1 combines with J gene TRBJ2-3; D not certain. V was pared by 2 bases and J by 0 bases, with 15 bases between. Germline lookup yields CDR1 MNHNS and CDR2 SASEGT. The CDR3 covers 17 residues. This CDR3 reads CASSERVAQTSTDTQYF. The CDR3, as DNA: TGTGCCAGCAGTGAACGGGTGGCGCAGACTAGCACAGATACGCAGTATTTT.

CDR3 in DNA: TGTGCCAGCAGCCGTACAGGACTCGGGGAGACCCAGTACTTC. This translates into CASSRTGLGETQYF. The rearrangement uses TRBV11-1 and TRBJ2-5; D possibly uses TRBD1 or TRBD2 (5 bases each). This CDR3 is built from 14 residues. Per the germline V gene, CDR1 is SGHAT and CDR2 is FQDESV (reference sequence). Trimming stripped 5 bases from V and 5 bases from J, with 15 bases between. Using reference TRBV11-1 and TRBJ2-5 for the parts outside the CDR3, the full variable domain is EAEVAQSPRYKITEKSQAVAFWCDPISGHATLYWYRQILGQGPELLVQFQDESVVDDSQLPKDRFSAERLKGVDSTLKIQPAELGDSAMYLCASSRTGLGETQYFGPGTRLLVL.

The chain has TRBV3-1 (or the pseudogene TRBV3-2) and TRBJ2-2, with D hard to call. V lost 6 bases and J lost 6, with 8 bases in between. CDR3 size: 12 residues. Germline CDR1 is LGHDT and CDR2 is YNNKEL (reference sequence). The CDR3 DNA follows: TGTGCCAGCAGAGACTCCTCCGGGGAGCTGTTTTTT. This translates into CASRDSSGELFF.

The chain combines TRBV6-4 with TRBJ2-3; possible D gene TRBD1, 6 bases. This CDR3 has 12 residues. CDR1 is MRHNA and CDR2 is SNTAGT in the germline V gene. Trimming cost V 2 bases and J 6 bases, with 6 bases left between them. In nucleotides, the CDR3 is TGTGCCAGCAGTGACAGGGGGGATACGCAGTATTTT. As protein: CASSDRGDTQYF.

The rearrangement joins TRBV29-1 to TRBJ2-7, with D maybe TRBD1 (5 bases). Trimming pared 3 bases from V and 4 bases from J, leaving 13 bases between. Germline-derived CDR1 and CDR2 are SQVTM and ANQGSEA. There are 13 residues in the CDR3. CDR3 sequence reads: CSVDGQGGYEQYF. CDR3 coding DNA: TGCAGCGTTGACGGGCAGGGTGGATACGAGCAGTACTTC.

This chain uses TRBV12-3 or TRBV12-4 with TRBJ1-1; 8 nucleotides line up with TRBD1. The CDR3 runs to 13 residues. V trimming: 4 bases; J trimming: 4 bases; junction bases outside the gene matches: 2. The CDR3 bases are TGTGCCAGCAGTTCGACAGGGGTCACTGAAGCTTTCTTT. Residues: CASSSTGVTEAFF.

The chain employs TRBV4-2 and TRBJ1-1, with D unresolved. The CDR3 is 13 residues long. Germline V CDR1 and CDR2: LGHNA, YNFKEQ. Deletions cut 2 bases from V and 8 bases from J, with 12 bases between. This CDR3 is CASSQSGGQEAFF. The CDR3 coding sequence is TGTGCCAGCAGCCAATCGGGAGGCCAGGAAGCTTTCTTT.

This rearrangement joins TRBV4-1 to TRBJ1-4; D may be TRBD1 (5 bases). Germline V gives CDR1 MGHRA, CDR2 YSYEKL. V lost 3 bases and J 0 bases, leaving 11 bases between the germline ends. There are 16 residues in the CDR3. The CDR3 DNA follows: TGCGCCAGCAGCCAGAGGGAGACAGCAACTAATGAAAAACTGTTTTTT. Its translation is CASSQRETATNEKLFF.

This clone came up once. The chain carries TRBV27 and TRBJ2-7; TRBD2 is a possible D gene (5 bases). CDR1 is MNHEY and CDR2 is SMNVEV in the germline V gene (reference sequence). This CDR3 has 15 residues. Between the trimmed V and J ends, which lost 0 bases and 6 bases, there was a span of 15 bases. The CDR3 DNA follows: TGTGCCAGCAGTTTATCGAGTCCCCCTGAGGGCGAGCAGTACTTC. Protein product: CASSLSSPPEGEQYF.

CDR3 residues: CASSVGVPWTGELFF. The CDR3 DNA sequence: TGTGCCAGCAGCGTAGGTGTCCCCTGGACCGGGGAGCTGTTTTTT. V gene TRBV9 combines with J gene TRBJ2-2; no firm D call. Germline CDR1 reads SGDLS; CDR2 reads YYNGEE. With 0 bases removed from V and 5 bases from J, the gap between germline ends came to 11 bases. This CDR3 is 15 amino acids long.

This clone was counted once. V is TRBV7-9 and J is TRBJ2-5; D may be TRBD2 (7 bases). Trimming cost V 8 bases and J 6 bases, with 16 bases left between them. Germline CDR1 is SEHNR and CDR2 is FQNEAQ (reference sequence). The CDR3 runs to 13 residues. The CDR3 region has the DNA TGTGCCAGCCAACGAGGGGGGGAAAAGACCCAGTACTTC. Protein: CASQRGGEKTQYF.

V gene TRBV19 combines with J gene TRBJ2-3; D might be TRBD2 (5 bases). V gave up 6 bases and J gave up 8 bases, with 12 bases separating them. Germline CDR1 is LNHDA and CDR2 is SQIVND (reference sequence). CDR3 length: 12 amino acids. The CDR3: CASSQDWGTQYF. DNA of the CDR3: TGTGCCAGTAGCCAGGACTGGGGTACGCAGTATTTT.

The CDR3 reads CASSLGGDTEAFF. The CDR3 DNA reads as TGTGCCAGCAGCTTAGGAGGAGACACTGAAGCTTTCTTT. J is TRBJ1-1 and V is TRBV11-2; D call uncertain. The germline V gene encodes CDR1 SGHAT and CDR2 FQNNGV. V was clipped by 1 base and J by 3 bases, with 6 bases between them. This CDR3 region has 13 residues.

V gene TRBV10-3 combines with J gene TRBJ2-3; D assignment may be TRBD1 or TRBD2 (5 bases each). Germline V lookup: CDR1 ENHRY, CDR2 SYGVKD. Between the trimmed V and J ends, which lost 3 bases and 2 bases, there was a span of 15 bases. The CDR3 sequence is 16 residues long. The CDR3 loop is CAISETTGTHTDTQYF. The CDR3 bases are TGTGCCATCAGTGAAACAACCGGGACCCACACAGATACGCAGTATTTT.

The rearrangement uses TRBV18 and TRBJ2-5; 7 bases fit TRBD2. The length of the CDR3 is 13 residues. V was pared by 4 bases and J by 5 bases, with 4 bases of the junction left unmatched. CDR1 is KGHSH, CDR2 LQKENI, per germline. CDR3 region: CASSRGGMETQYF. CDR3 sequence (DNA): TGTGCCAGCTCACGGGGGGGAATGGAGACCCAGTACTTC.